One and the same sample provided the 31 T cell receptor beta chains below, sequenced in a study of beta chain features in type 1 diabetes. Expressed TCRB transcripts were sequenced because the entire RNA isolate underwent reverse transcription. The data were produced by immunoSEQ multiplex PCR, yet TCRdb's version contains in-frame clones alone and is incomplete. The data contain about 330,000 clones, roughly 9.6% of them singletons. Material for sequencing was naive CD4+ T cells from blood. Receptors were obtained from a woman in her 30s in good health.

This rearrangement joins TRBV19 to TRBJ2-5; the D gene is possibly TRBD2 (6 bases). CDR1 and CDR2 from the germline V gene are LNHDA and SQIVND (reference sequence). The CDR3 consists of 15 residues. V shed 5 bases and J shed 1 base, with 14 bases lying between them. In DNA form, the CDR3 reads TGTGCCAGTAGTCCAGCCACTAGCAGCCAAGAGACCCAGTACTTC. Translating gives CASSPATSSQETQYF.

Only a few counts were recorded for this clone. The rearrangement uses TRBV4-3 and TRBJ2-1; the D gene is possibly TRBD2 (6 bases). Germline V gives CDR1 LGHNA, CDR2 YSLEER. Trimming shortened V by 0 bases and J by 7 bases, and 16 bases separated the two germline ends. This CDR3 spans 16 amino acids. The CDR3 sequence: CASSQDPGHAGNEQFF. For the CDR3, the DNA is TGCGCCAGCAGCCAAGACCCAGGGCACGCGGGGAATGAGCAGTTCTTC.

This clone was recorded once. The chain links TRBV7-2 to TRBJ2-7, with D maybe TRBD2 (5 bases). CDR1 and CDR2 from the germline V gene are SGHTA and FQGNSA. The CDR3 has 14 amino acids. The ends were cut back, 4 bases at V and 0 bases at J, with 10 bases in the middle. CDR3 loop: CASSSRRGSYEQYF. The DNA of the CDR3 is TGTGCCAGCAGCTCTCGACGGGGCTCCTACGAGCAGTACTTC.

This clone was recorded a few times. The genes are TRBV18 and TRBJ2-1, with TRBD2 identical over 9 bases. Per the germline V gene, CDR1 is KGHSH and CDR2 is LQKENI. V dropped 2 bases and J dropped 7; count of bases not matched to a gene: 9. The CDR3 has 16 residues. The CDR3 bases are TGTGCCAGCTCACCAAGAGGTAGCGGGAGTGATAATGAGCAGTTCTTC. Encoded protein: CASSPRGSGSDNEQFF.

Only a few counts were recorded for this clone. The CDR3 protein is CSVEYGFYNEQFF. As DNA, the CDR3 is TGCAGCGTTGAATACGGTTTCTACAATGAGCAGTTCTTC. This chain uses TRBV29-1 with TRBJ2-1; D uncertain. V was shortened by 2 bases and J by 3 bases, with 8 bases between the two germline ends. The CDR3 sequence is 13 residues long. Germline lookup yields CDR1 SQVTM and CDR2 ANQGSEA.

The chain has TRBV7-9 and TRBJ2-7; 8 bases agree with TRBD1. Germline V gene lookup returns CDR1 SEHNR and CDR2 FQNEAQ (reference sequence). Germline trimming cut 1 base from V and 0 bases from J; bases unmatched to any gene: 5. CDR3 length equals 16 residues. The CDR3 DNA is TGTGCCAGCAGCTTAGGGTGGGGACAGGTCTCCTACGAGCAGTACTTC. It encodes CASSLGWGQVSYEQYF.

The J gene is TRBJ2-1, the V gene TRBV9, with 7 bases that match TRBD2. V lost 7 bases and J lost 0; bases outside the gene matches: 4. Germline CDR1 SGDLS, CDR2 YYNGEE. This CDR3 is built from 14 residues. CDR3 in amino acids: CASGRTSSYNEQFF. The DNA for the CDR3 is TGTGCCAGCGGCCGGACTAGCTCCTACAATGAGCAGTTCTTC.

The V call is TRBV5-6, the J call TRBJ2-7; 7 bases line up with TRBD2. Germline loops: CDR1 SGHDT, CDR2 YYEEEE. The J segment lost 5 bases and the V segment lost 5 bases, leaving 13 bases of the junction unmatched. There are 15 residues in the CDR3. The CDR3: CASRLADGYYDEQYF. CDR3 nucleotides: TGTGCCAGCAGGCTAGCGGACGGGTACTACGACGAGCAGTACTTC.

J is TRBJ2-5 and V is TRBV11-2; possible D gene TRBD2, 5 bases. Per the germline V gene, CDR1 is SGHAT and CDR2 is FQNNGV. This CDR3 region has 17 residues. V shed 2 bases and J shed 0 bases, with 16 bases lying between them. Here the CDR3 reads CASSLSTSRAYQETQYF. The DNA for the CDR3 is TGTGCCAGCAGCTTATCGACGTCGCGGGCCTACCAAGAGACCCAGTACTTC. Variable domain in full (rest from reference TRBV11-2 and TRBJ2-5): EAGVAQSPRYKIIEKRQSVAFWCNPISGHATLYWYQQILGQGPKLLIQFQNNGVVDDSQLPKDRFSAERLKGVDSTLKIQPAKLEDSAVYLCASSLSTSRAYQETQYFGPGTRLLVL.

CDR3 amino acids: CASSQTSGRGVDTQYF. The DNA of the CDR3 is TGTGCCAGCAGCCAAACTAGCGGGAGAGGAGTAGATACGCAGTATTTT. This rearrangement joins TRBV14 to TRBJ2-3; TRBD2 matches at 11 bases. The CDR3 length is 16 residues. The ends lost 2 bases at V and 5 bases at J; junction bases unmatched: 6. In germline, CDR1 is SGHDN, CDR2 FVKESK.

This clone was counted between two and nine times. The chain employs TRBV27 and TRBJ1-5, with D possibly TRBD1 on 6 matching bases. The germline CDR1 and CDR2 sequences are MNHEY and SMNVEV (reference sequence). V was trimmed by 7 bases and J by 3 bases, leaving 13 bases between them. The CDR3 has 14 amino acids. CDR3 amino acids: CASKPGHNNQPQHF. The CDR3, as DNA: TGTGCCAGCAAACCGGGACACAACAATCAGCCCCAGCATTTT.

This clone was counted only a few times. The chain has TRBV6-5 and TRBJ2-7; D unresolved. CDR1 is MNHEY, CDR2 SVGAGI, per germline. Trimming pared 2 bases from V and 0 bases from J, leaving 11 bases between. The CDR3 consists of 15 residues. CDR3 DNA sequence: TGTGCCAGCAGTTACACTGGGCAAAGCTCCTACGAGCAGTACTTC. It yields the protein CASSYTGQSSYEQYF.

As regards this clone: Other DNA sequences in the sample encode the same CDR3. The gene calls are TRBV27 and TRBJ2-4, with 7 bases fitting TRBD1. The CDR3 runs 13 residues. CDR1 MNHEY and CDR2 SMNVEV come from the germline V gene (reference sequence). The trim removed 6 bases at V and 5 bases at J, leaving 4 bases unmatched. The CDR3, as DNA: TGTGCCAGCAGGCGGACAGGCCAAAACATTCAGTACTTC. Translating it yields CASRRTGQNIQYF.

CDR3 nucleotides: TGCGCCAGCAGCCGGGCAGCGGAGAGCAATCAGCCCCAGCATTTT. It translates to CASSRAAESNQPQHF. The chain recombines TRBV4-3 with TRBJ1-5; D is undetermined. V was shortened by 4 bases and J by 1 base, with 11 bases between the two germline ends. The CDR3 runs to 15 residues. CDR1 and CDR2 (germline): LGHNA, YSLEER.

This chain connects TRBV18 to TRBJ2-5, with TRBD1 identical over 7 bases. The CDR3 is 15 residues long. Looked up from germline, CDR1 is KGHSH and CDR2 is LQKENI. J gave up 2 bases and V 0 bases, and 3 bases lay outside the gene matches. The CDR3 DNA reads TGTGCCAGCTCACCACCGACAGGGCAGCAAGAGACCCAGTACTTC. Protein: CASSPPTGQQETQYF.

This chain joins TRBV7-3 and TRBJ2-1, with 8 positions matching TRBD2. The germline CDR1 and CDR2 sequences are SGHTA and FQGTGA. Trimming removed 1 base from V and 5 bases from J; junction bases left unmatched: 10. CDR3 size: 17 residues. The DNA for the CDR3 is TGTGCCAGCAGCTTAAAGGCGGGGGGTAGCGGGGACAATGAGCAGTTCTTC. Its translation: CASSLKAGGSGDNEQFF.

The chain is built from TRBV7-2 and TRBJ2-2, with D maybe TRBD2 (5 bases). The germline V gene has CDR1 SGHTA and CDR2 FQGNSA. The V end was cut by 0 bases, the J end by 0 bases, with 8 bases between. The CDR3 extends over 16 amino acids. CDR3: CASSLARVANTGELFF. The CDR3, as DNA: TGTGCCAGCAGCTTAGCGAGGGTTGCGAACACCGGGGAGCTGTTTTTT.

This clone turned up a few times. CDR3 loop: CSVATDYSNQPQHF. The CDR3 region has the DNA TGCAGCGTTGCGACAGATTATAGCAATCAGCCCCAGCATTTT. This chain links TRBV29-1 with TRBJ1-5; tentative D call: TRBD1 (5 bases). The CDR3 extends over 14 amino acids. Germline V CDR1 and CDR2: SQVTM, ANQGSEA. V lost 4 bases, J lost 0 bases, and 10 bases lay in between.

The V gene is TRBV11-2, the J gene TRBJ2-1, with 8 bases aligning to TRBD2. Germline V gene sequence: CDR1 SGHAT, CDR2 FQNNGV. The CDR3 consists of 15 residues. Unmatched junction bases numbered 11, after V lost 4 bases and J lost 9 bases. The CDR3 here is CASSYTSGGPSEQFF. CDR3 in DNA: TGTGCCAGCAGCTATACTAGCGGAGGGCCGAGTGAGCAGTTCTTC.

This CDR3 is CASSQVTGLTRGYTF. As DNA, the CDR3 is TGCGCCAGCAGCCAGGTGACAGGACTTACGCGGGGCTACACCTTC. V usage is TRBV4-3 and J usage is TRBJ1-2; D may be TRBD1 (6 bases). The V end lost 3 bases, the J end lost 8 bases, and 19 bases lay between the germline ends. CDR1 is LGHNA, CDR2 YSLEER, per germline. The CDR3 length is 15 residues.

V is TRBV4-1 and J is TRBJ2-2, with 8 bases that match TRBD1. The V and J ends lost 3 bases and 3 bases, in that order; junction bases with no gene match: 3. In germline, CDR1 is MGHRA, CDR2 YSYEKL. CDR3 length: 15 residues. CDR3 bases: TGCGCCAGCAGCCATCAGGACAGGGACACCGGGGAGCTGTTTTTT. It specifies CASSHQDRDTGELFF.

This clone was seen a few times. The V and J genes are TRBV27 and TRBJ1-2; 7 bases are a match to TRBD1. Germline lookup yields CDR1 MNHEY and CDR2 SMNVEV (reference sequence). The CDR3 length is 13 residues. The junction had 3 bases not matched to a gene; V was cut back by 4 bases and J by 4 bases. The CDR3 DNA reads as TGTGCCAGCAGTTCGGGACAGATCTATGGCTACACCTTC. Encoded protein: CASSSGQIYGYTF.

V is TRBV19 and J is TRBJ2-1, with 10 bases aligning to TRBD2. CDR1 is LNHDA, CDR2 SQIVND, per germline (reference sequence). This CDR3 is built from 16 residues. The V and J ends lost 3 bases and 7 bases, in that order; junction bases with no gene match: 9. CDR3 sequence (DNA): TGTGCCAGTAGTATCGGTACTAGCGGGATACTTAATGAGCAGTTCTTC. It translates to CASSIGTSGILNEQFF.

Notes on this clone: Other DNA variants within this sample encode the same CDR3. The gene calls are TRBV6-5 and TRBJ2-5, with a possible D match to TRBD1 (5 bases). V was shortened by 0 bases and J by 5 bases, with 16 bases between the two germline ends. CDR1 and CDR2 (germline): MNHEY, SVGAGI. The CDR3 extends over 16 amino acids. The CDR3 bases are TGTGCCAGCAGTTACTCGAATAGGGGCTTAGGGGAGACCCAGTACTTC. Translated: CASSYSNRGLGETQYF.

The chain is built from TRBV4-2 and TRBJ2-7; no definite D call. V lost 0 bases to trimming and J lost 2 bases, with 11 bases between them. The CDR3 sequence is 15 residues long. Germline loops: CDR1 LGHNA, CDR2 YNFKEQ. Here the CDR3 reads CASSQDPLPPYEQYF. CDR3 DNA: TGTGCCAGCAGCCAAGATCCCCTACCTCCCTACGAGCAGTACTTC.

The J gene is TRBJ2-7, the V gene TRBV5-1; D may be TRBD2 (6 bases). CDR1 SGHRS and CDR2 YFSETQ come from the germline V gene. CDR3 length: 14 amino acids. Trimming removed 4 bases from V and 3 bases from J, with 14 bases in between. CDR3 sequence (DNA): TGCGCCAGCAGCGTATCGGGACTGCACTACGAGCAGTACTTC. It specifies CASSVSGLHYEQYF.

This clone was observed a handful of times. The chain has TRBV29-1 and TRBJ2-5, with TRBD2 matching over 15 bases. Germline V gene lookup returns CDR1 SQVTM and CDR2 ANQGSEA. Trimming took 4 bases from V and 2 from J; bases not matched to a gene: 8. The CDR3 is 17 residues long. The DNA of the CDR3 is TGCAGCGTTGCCGGGACTAGCGGGAGGATTGGGCAAGAGACCCAGTACTTC. Translating gives CSVAGTSGRIGQETQYF.

This chain connects TRBV7-2 to TRBJ2-7; 7 bases are a match to TRBD1. J was trimmed by 3 bases and V by 5 bases; bases with no gene match: 7. Germline CDR1 and CDR2: SGHTA and FQGNSA. This CDR3 is built from 14 residues. The CDR3 here is CASSAGTEDYEQYF. DNA of the CDR3: TGTGCCAGCAGCGCCGGGACAGAGGACTACGAGCAGTACTTC.

This clone was counted between two and nine times. The chain combines TRBV30 with TRBJ2-2; TRBD1 matches at 10 bases. CDR1 and CDR2 (germline): GTSNPN, SVGIG (reference sequence). This CDR3 has 19 residues. V shed 1 base and J 6 bases; nucleotides not matched to a gene: 17. The CDR3 bases are TGTGCCTGGAGTGCCACTCCCTTCACCGGGACAGGGGATTCCGGGGAGCTGTTTTTT. Encoded protein: CAWSATPFTGTGDSGELFF.

The chain carries TRBV6-5 and TRBJ2-4; D is perhaps TRBD2 (6 bases). The CDR3 consists of 15 residues. V was shortened by 7 bases and J by 6 bases, with 19 bases between the two germline ends. Per the germline V gene, CDR1 is MNHEY and CDR2 is SVGAGI. CDR3 protein: CASTKLMGGANIQYF. CDR3 DNA: TGTGCCAGCACAAAGCTAATGGGAGGAGCAAACATTCAGTACTTC.

This chain joins TRBV28 and TRBJ1-1; TRBD1 agrees at 9 bases. V was pared by 3 bases and J by 0 bases, with 5 bases of the junction left unmatched. Per germline, CDR1 MDHEN and CDR2 SYDVKM. The CDR3 extends over 16 amino acids. The CDR3 spells CASSLNRGRVNTEAFF. The CDR3 DNA is TGTGCCAGCAGTTTGAACAGGGGGCGGGTGAACACTGAAGCTTTCTTT.